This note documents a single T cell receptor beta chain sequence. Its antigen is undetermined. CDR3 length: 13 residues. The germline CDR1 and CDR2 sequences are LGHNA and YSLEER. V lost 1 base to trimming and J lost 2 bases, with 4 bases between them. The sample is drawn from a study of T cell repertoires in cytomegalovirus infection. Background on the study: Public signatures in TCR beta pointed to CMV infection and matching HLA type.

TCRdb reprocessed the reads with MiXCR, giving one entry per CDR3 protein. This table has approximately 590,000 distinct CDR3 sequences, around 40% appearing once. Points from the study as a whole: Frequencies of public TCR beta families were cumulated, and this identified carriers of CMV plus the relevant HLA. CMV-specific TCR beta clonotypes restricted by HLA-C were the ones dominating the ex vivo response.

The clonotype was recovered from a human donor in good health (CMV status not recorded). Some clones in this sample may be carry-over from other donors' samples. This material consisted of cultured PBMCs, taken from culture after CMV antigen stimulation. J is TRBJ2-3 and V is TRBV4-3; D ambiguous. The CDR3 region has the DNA TGCGCCAGCAGCCAAGCTTTCACAGATACGCAGTATTTT. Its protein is CASSQAFTDTQYF.